Presented here are 10 T cell receptor beta chains from one specimen sequenced in a study of control samples from healthy donors and cancer patients. Generated by immunoSEQ multiplex PCR, the TCRdb table keeps only in-frame clones and is missing some. There are some 150,000 clones in the sample; about 94% occur only once, and 2% to 2.5% lies in the top ten. Source material: blood. These TCRs come from a man aged 45-60 years in good health.

The CDR3 DNA follows: TGCGCCAGCAGCTCAGGACCCAACTCTGGAAACACCATATATTTT. Encoded protein: CASSSGPNSGNTIYF. The rearrangement links TRBV5-1 to TRBJ1-3; unclear D gene. Germline-derived CDR1 and CDR2 are SGHRS and YFSETQ. Between the trimmed V and J ends, which lost 3 bases and 0 bases, there was a span of 10 bases. The CDR3 sequence is 15 residues long. Combining the CDR3 with reference TRBV5-1 and TRBJ1-3 gives the whole variable domain KAGVTQTPRYLIKTRGQQVTLSCSPISGHRSVSWYQQTPGQGLQFLFEYFSETQRNKGNFPGRFSGRQFSNSRSEMNVSTLELGDSALYLCASSSGPNSGNTIYFGEGSWLTVV.

The gene calls are TRBV30 and TRBJ1-6; 10 bases line up with TRBD1. The junction had 4 bases not matched to a gene; V was cut back by 1 base and J by 10 bases. CDR1 and CDR2 (germline): GTSNPN, SVGIG (reference sequence). The CDR3 is 14 residues long. CDR3: CAWSGQGASSPLHF. The CDR3 coding sequence is TGTGCCTGGAGTGGACAGGGGGCAAGCTCACCCCTCCACTTT. The full variable domain, its missing parts supplied by reference TRBV30 and TRBJ1-6, is SQTIHQWPATLVQPVGSPLSLECTVEGTSNPNLYWYRQAAGRGLQLLFYSVGIGQISSEVPQNLSASRPQDRQFILSSKKLLLSDSGFYLCAWSGQGASSPLHFGNGTRLTVT.

The rearrangement links TRBV10-3 to TRBJ1-3; the D is unclear. Trimming removed 4 bases at V and 4 bases at J, with 8 bases between. Germline CDR1 ENHRY, CDR2 SYGVKD. The CDR3 has 13 amino acids. In DNA form, the CDR3 reads TGTGCCATCAGTGGTAATCAAGGAAACACCATATATTTT. It encodes CAISGNQGNTIYF.

This chain links TRBV6-5 with TRBJ1-1; D is unclear. The CDR3 totals 15 residues. V was pared by 0 bases and J by 1 base, with 9 bases between. CDR1 and CDR2 from the germline V gene are MNHEY and SVGAGI. The CDR3 sequence: CASSYSGGSNTEAFF. The CDR3 DNA is TGTGCCAGCAGTTACTCGGGCGGATCGAACACTGAAGCTTTCTTT.

The chain is built from TRBV5-1 and TRBJ2-5; perhaps TRBD2 as D (6 bases). Germline lookup yields CDR1 SGHRS and CDR2 YFSETQ. V lost 0 bases to trimming and J lost 9 bases, with 12 bases between them. The length of the CDR3 is 13 residues. CDR3 in amino acids: CASSLAGRGSQYF. CDR3 coding DNA: TGCGCCAGCAGCTTGGCGGGTCGGGGGTCCCAGTACTTC.

The chain is built from TRBV4-1 and TRBJ2-1; 9 bases agree with TRBD2. Per germline, CDR1 MGHRA and CDR2 YSYEKL. The ends lost 0 bases at V and 10 bases at J; junction bases unmatched: 10. The CDR3 has 16 residues. CDR3 in DNA: TGCGCCAGCAGCCAAGATGGTAGCGGGAGATCGAGGGAGCAGTTCTTC. Its protein product is CASSQDGSGRSREQFF.

This clone was found once. The chain links TRBV10-3 to TRBJ2-3, with 8 bases aligning to TRBD2. Germline V gene lookup returns CDR1 ENHRY and CDR2 SYGVKD. The V segment lost 2 bases and the J segment 0 bases; nucleotides outside the gene matches: 1. The CDR3 runs 15 residues. The CDR3 bases are TGTGCCATCAGTGAGGTAGCGGGGAGCACAGATACGCAGTATTTT. As protein: CAISEVAGSTDTQYF.

This chain links TRBV5-1 with TRBJ1-1; 8 bases are shared with TRBD1. The CDR3 sequence is 17 residues long. Trimming cost V 5 bases and J 0 bases; bases outside gene matches: 12. Germline V gene lookup returns CDR1 SGHRS and CDR2 YFSETQ. The CDR3 loop is CASSWVWTGSMNTEAFF. Written as DNA, the CDR3 is TGCGCCAGCAGTTGGGTTTGGACAGGGTCGATGAACACTGAAGCTTTCTTT. The variable domain in full, completed from reference TRBV5-1 and TRBJ1-1, reads KAGVTQTPRYLIKTRGQQVTLSCSPISGHRSVSWYQQTPGQGLQFLFEYFSETQRNKGNFPGRFSGRQFSNSRSEMNVSTLELGDSALYLCASSWVWTGSMNTEAFFGQGTRLTVV.

This chain links TRBV1 with TRBJ2-1; the table's D gene call, TRBD2, was not cross checked with the DNA. TRBV1 is a pseudogene segment. CDR3 length: 18 residues. The DNA for the CDR3 is TGCACCAGCAGCCAAGAAAATGCGGGTAGCGGGAGGGAAAATGAGCAGTTCTTC. It codes for CTSSQENAGSGRENEQFF.

The V and J genes are TRBV4-1 and TRBJ1-2, with D unclear. The CDR3 loop spans 14 amino acids. V was cut by 0 bases and J by 11 bases, with 16 bases left in between. Per germline, CDR1 MGHRA and CDR2 YSYEKL. In nucleotides, the CDR3 is TGCGCCAGCAGCCAAGATTCATCCAGGTTGTCATACACCTTC. Protein product: CASSQDSSRLSYTF.